The clone carrying this T cell receptor beta chain was counted a few times. Its antigen is unidentified. A multiplex PCR was run with 60 Vbeta primers and 13 Jbeta primers. Assay used: immunoSEQ multiplex PCR; TCRdb lists only in-frame clones, some missing. The top ten hold approximately 16% of the sample, which has over 80,000 clones, more than 60% seen once. This entry is derived from a study of cytomegalovirus exposure and HLA in healthy donors. Trimming shortened V by 0 bases and J by 5 bases, and 10 bases separated the two germline ends. Germline V gene lookup returns CDR1 MNHEY and CDR2 SMNVEV (reference sequence). The CDR3 is made up of 14 amino acids. Overall study findings and caveats: High specificity and sensitivity for cytomegalovirus status were reported for the classifier.

The sequenced sample consisted of PBMCs. This receptor was identified in a man aged 55-75 years in good health and CMV-seropositive. The chain combines TRBV27 with TRBJ2-5, with D unresolved. The CDR3 DNA reads TGTGCCAGCAGTTTATCAACCCCGAGGGAGACCCAGTACTTC. Amino acids: CASSLSTPRETQYF.